A single sample is the source of the 11 T cell receptor beta chains below, sequenced in a study of shared clonotypes between healthy human individuals. Profiling relied on immunoSEQ multiplex PCR, and the TCRdb table lists in-frame clones only, not all of them. The sample records 850,000 to 1,200,000 clones, 65% to 75% being singletons. The sample comprised memory CD4+ T cells sorted from blood. Subset reported: CD45RA-negative fraction. All receptors derive from a young man in good health.

V usage is TRBV5-1 and J usage is TRBJ2-5; TRBD1 agrees at 7 bases. CDR1 is SGHRS, CDR2 YFSETQ, per germline. The CDR3 has 15 residues. J was trimmed by 2 bases and V by 3 bases; bases with no gene match: 7. The chain's CDR3 is CASSYHGQEQETQYF. CDR3 in DNA: TGCGCCAGCAGCTACCACGGACAGGAGCAAGAGACCCAGTACTTC.

The V gene is TRBV10-3, the J gene TRBJ2-1; 9 bases fit TRBD2. Germline trimming cut 6 bases from V and 3 bases from J; bases unmatched to any gene: 6. The CDR3 extends over 15 amino acids. Germline loops: CDR1 ENHRY, CDR2 SYGVKD. CDR3 sequence: CAIRFNSGSYNEQFF. The CDR3 DNA is TGTGCCATCAGATTTAATAGCGGGAGCTACAATGAGCAGTTCTTC.

The chain recombines TRBV5-1 with TRBJ2-7, with D possibly TRBD2 on 6 matching bases. Germline-derived CDR1 and CDR2 are SGHRS and YFSETQ. Trimming cost V 5 bases and J 5 bases, with 17 bases left between them. The CDR3 has 14 amino acids. Written as DNA, the CDR3 is TGCGCCAGCAGGCACAACCCCGGGGGAGACGAGCAGTACTTC. This translates into CASRHNPGGDEQYF.

This clone was detected a few times. The chain links TRBV6-5 to TRBJ1-2, with D hard to call. The CDR3 totals 16 residues. CDR1 and CDR2 from the germline V gene are MNHEY and SVGAGI. With 0 bases removed from V and 7 bases from J, the gap between germline ends came to 18 bases. The CDR3 spells CASSYSGIVTTFGYTF. CDR3 DNA: TGTGCCAGCAGTTACTCAGGGATTGTGACCACGTTTGGCTACACCTTC.

This chain joins TRBV5-4 and TRBJ2-3, with 8 nucleotides matching TRBD2. The germline V gene encodes CDR1 SGHNT and CDR2 YYREEE (reference sequence). The CDR3 has 15 amino acids. The trim removed 4 bases at V and 0 bases at J, leaving 4 bases unmatched. The CDR3 region has the DNA TGTGCCAGCAGCGTGGCGGGGGGAAGCACAGATACGCAGTATTTT. It specifies CASSVAGGSTDTQYF.

The chain carries TRBV7-2 and TRBJ1-1; tentative D call: TRBD1 (6 bases). This CDR3 comprises 16 residues. From germline, CDR1 is SGHTA and CDR2 FQGNSA. V dropped 0 bases and J dropped 2 bases, with 13 bases sitting between them. In DNA, the CDR3 is TGTGCCAGCAGCTTAGCGCCGGGACAAGTCAACACTGAAGCTTTCTTT. It translates to CASSLAPGQVNTEAFF.

J is TRBJ1-6 and V is TRBV5-5, with 7 bases matching TRBD1. CDR1 SGHKS and CDR2 YYEKEE come from the germline V gene (reference sequence). The CDR3 totals 16 residues. Germline trimming cut 4 bases from V and 5 bases from J; bases unmatched to any gene: 9. The CDR3 is CASSITPGTDNSPLHF. CDR3 DNA: TGTGCCAGCAGCATTACACCCGGGACAGATAATTCACCCCTCCACTTT.

V usage is TRBV2 and J usage is TRBJ2-2; D not certain. Trimming stripped 1 base from V and 4 bases from J, with 7 bases between. Per the germline V gene, CDR1 is SNHLY and CDR2 is FYNNEI. There are 14 residues in the CDR3. This chain's CDR3 is CASSEVSSTGELFF. DNA of the CDR3: TGTGCCAGCAGTGAAGTCTCTAGCACCGGGGAGCTGTTTTTT.

This clone was seen only a few times. This chain connects TRBV12-5 to TRBJ1-1; D remains unclear. Germline assignment: CDR1 LGHNT and CDR2 FRNRAP. V was trimmed by 2 bases and J by 8 bases, leaving 6 bases between them. The CDR3 consists of 11 residues. The CDR3 sequence is CASGLTTEAFF. The DNA of the CDR3 is TGTGCTAGTGGTTTGACCACGGAAGCTTTCTTT.

The chain joins TRBV30 to TRBJ1-2, with D perhaps matching TRBD1 (5 bases). Germline V gene lookup returns CDR1 GTSNPN and CDR2 SVGIG (reference sequence). The CDR3 length is 13 residues. The germline V and J ends were trimmed by 3 bases and 8 bases, with 16 bases remaining between them. CDR3 nucleotides: TGTGCCTGGAGAAACCCGAGGAGGGGAGGCTACACCTTC. It codes for CAWRNPRRGGYTF.

The chain joins TRBV6-5 to TRBJ2-7; 7 bases line up with TRBD2. J was trimmed by 1 base and V by 11 bases; bases with no gene match: 14. The CDR3 covers 15 residues. Germline V gene sequence: CDR1 MNHEY, CDR2 SVGAGI. In DNA, the CDR3 is TGTGCCGTCGGAGTAGGGCGGGGGATTTCCTACGAGCAGTACTTC. Translated: CAVGVGRGISYEQYF.